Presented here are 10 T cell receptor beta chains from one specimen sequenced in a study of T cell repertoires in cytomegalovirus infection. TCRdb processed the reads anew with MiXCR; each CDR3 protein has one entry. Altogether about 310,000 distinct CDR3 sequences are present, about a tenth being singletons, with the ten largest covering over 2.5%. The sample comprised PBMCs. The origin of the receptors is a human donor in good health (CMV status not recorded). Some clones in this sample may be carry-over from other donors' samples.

The DNA of the CDR3 is TGTGCCAGTAACAAATGGGGAACCGGGGAGCTGTTTTTT. It encodes CASNKWGTGELFF. The V and J genes are TRBV19 and TRBJ2-2; D is undetermined. V was cut by 7 bases and J by 5 bases, with 11 bases left in between. Germline-derived CDR1 and CDR2 are LNHDA and SQIVND (reference sequence). This CDR3 is built from 13 residues.

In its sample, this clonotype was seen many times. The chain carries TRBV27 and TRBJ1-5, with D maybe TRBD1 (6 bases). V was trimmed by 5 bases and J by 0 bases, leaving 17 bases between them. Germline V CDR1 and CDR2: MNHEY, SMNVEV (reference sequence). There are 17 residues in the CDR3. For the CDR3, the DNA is TGTGCCAGCAGTCTTCAGGGGAAAGGGAATAGCAATCAGCCCCAGCATTTT. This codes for CASSLQGKGNSNQPQHF.

The CDR3: CSVETEVAKNIQYF. Written as DNA, the CDR3 is TGCAGCGTTGAAACAGAAGTAGCCAAAAACATTCAGTACTTC. The rearrangement uses TRBV29-1 and TRBJ2-4; D is unresolved. This CDR3 is built from 14 residues. V was clipped by 2 bases and J by 0 bases, with 8 bases between them. Germline CDR1 SQVTM, CDR2 ANQGSEA.

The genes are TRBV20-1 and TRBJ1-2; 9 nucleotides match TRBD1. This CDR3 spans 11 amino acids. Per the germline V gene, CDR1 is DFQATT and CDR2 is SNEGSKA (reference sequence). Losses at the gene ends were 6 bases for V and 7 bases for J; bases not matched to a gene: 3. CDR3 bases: TGCAGTGCACAGGGGGCCGGTGGCTACACCTTC. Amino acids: CSAQGAGGYTF.

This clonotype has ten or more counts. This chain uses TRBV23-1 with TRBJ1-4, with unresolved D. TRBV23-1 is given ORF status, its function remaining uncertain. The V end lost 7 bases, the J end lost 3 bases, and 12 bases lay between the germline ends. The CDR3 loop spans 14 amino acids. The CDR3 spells CASTRFDANEKLFF. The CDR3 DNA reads TGCGCCAGCACTCGATTCGACGCTAATGAAAAACTGTTTTTT.

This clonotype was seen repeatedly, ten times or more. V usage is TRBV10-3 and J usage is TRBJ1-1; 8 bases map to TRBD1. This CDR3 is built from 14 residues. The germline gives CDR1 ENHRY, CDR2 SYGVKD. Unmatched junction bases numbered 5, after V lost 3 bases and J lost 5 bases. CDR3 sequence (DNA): TGTGCCATCAGTGATGGACAGGGTCAGACTGAAGCTTTCTTT. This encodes CAISDGQGQTEAFF.

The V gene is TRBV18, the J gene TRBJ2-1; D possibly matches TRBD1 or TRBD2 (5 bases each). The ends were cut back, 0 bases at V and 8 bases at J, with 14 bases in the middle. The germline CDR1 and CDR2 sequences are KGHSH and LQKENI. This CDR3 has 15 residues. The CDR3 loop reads CASSPPGTAGDEQFF. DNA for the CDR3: TGTGCCAGCTCACCACCGGGGACGGCAGGCGATGAGCAGTTCTTC. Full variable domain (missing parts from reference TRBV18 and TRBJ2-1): NAGVMQNPRHLVRRRGQEARLRCSPMKGHSHVYWYRQLPEEGLKFMVYLQKENIIDESGMPKERFSAEFPKEGPSILRIQQVVRGDSAAYFCASSPPGTAGDEQFFGPGTRLTVL.

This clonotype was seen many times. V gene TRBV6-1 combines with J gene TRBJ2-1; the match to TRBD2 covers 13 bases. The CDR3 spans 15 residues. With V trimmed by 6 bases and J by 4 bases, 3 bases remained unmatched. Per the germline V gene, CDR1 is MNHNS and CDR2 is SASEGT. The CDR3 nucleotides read TGTGCCAGCAGGGGGACTAGCGGGGAATACAATGAGCAGTTCTTC. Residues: CASRGTSGEYNEQFF.

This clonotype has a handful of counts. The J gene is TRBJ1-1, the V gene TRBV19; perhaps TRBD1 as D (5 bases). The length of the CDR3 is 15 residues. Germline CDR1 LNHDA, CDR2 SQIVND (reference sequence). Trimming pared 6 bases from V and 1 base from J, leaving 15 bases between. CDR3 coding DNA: TGTGCCAGTAGACCTACGGGACTCCAGAACACTGAAGCTTTCTTT. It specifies CASRPTGLQNTEAFF. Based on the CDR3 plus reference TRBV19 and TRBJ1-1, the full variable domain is DGGITQSPKYLFRKEGQNVTLSCEQNLNHDAMYWYRQDPGQGLRLIYYSQIVNDFQKGDIAEGYSVSREKKESFPLTVTSAQKNPTAFYLCASRPTGLQNTEAFFGQGTRLTVV.

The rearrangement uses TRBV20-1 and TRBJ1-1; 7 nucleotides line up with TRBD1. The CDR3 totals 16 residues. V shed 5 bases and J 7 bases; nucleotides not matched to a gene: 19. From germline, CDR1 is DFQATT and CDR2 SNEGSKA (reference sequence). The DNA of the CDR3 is TGCAGTGCTCACCAGGGGGGCGGAATAGGGTCCCTTGAAGCTTTCTTT. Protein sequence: CSAHQGGGIGSLEAFF.